Listed below are T cell receptor beta chains from one sample, sequenced in a study of T-cell reconstitution after alpha-beta-depleted transplantation in children. TCRdb passed the PCR reads through MiXCR, listing each CDR3 protein once. The table has approximately 210,000 distinct CDR3 sequences, just over 14% seen once. Source: PBMCs from the stem cell graft donor, taken from the stem cell graft. The receptors were sampled from a human donor who donated a stem cell graft to a child with acute lymphoblastic leukemia. Each CDR3 is given with its conserved first and last residue. A D gene is named only where the DNA matches it firmly. Clone sizes are given selectively: once, few, many, or a class where the clone is expanded.

>TRBV5-1|TRBJ2-3|13|many|TRBD2
TGCGCCACAGCGGGAGGGCCAGAAGATACGCAGTATTTT
CATAGGPEDTQYF
>TRBV5-4|TRBJ2-7|15|many|TRBD2
TGTGCCAGCAGCTTGAGGGCCAGCGGGAATAATGAGCAGTACTTC
CASSLRASGNNEQYF
>TRBV5-1|TRBJ1-1|12|many|TRBD1
TGCGCCCCCTTGGACAGGGTCACTGAAGCTTTCTTT
CAPLDRVTEAFF
>TRBV7-9|TRBJ2-3|13|many|-
TGTGCCAGCAGCGCATCAGTAACAGATACGCAGTATTTT
CASSASVTDTQYF
>TRBV20-1|TRBJ1-2|14|few|-
TGCAGTGCTAGAGAAGGGGGGCGGAACTATGGCTACACCTTC
CSAREGGRNYGYTF
>TRBV29-1|TRBJ2-7|13|many|TRBD2
TGCAGCGTTGACTGGCGGGAGGCTGGCGAGCAGTACTTC
CSVDWREAGEQYF
>TRBV4-1|TRBJ1-5|17|-|-
TGCGCCAGCAGCCACCCTAACGGGCCAAGGATTGATCAGCCCCAGCATTTT
CASSHPNGPRIDQPQHF
>TRBV5-1|TRBJ1-1|15|many|TRBD1
TGCGCCAGCAGCGGCGGAACAGGGGGCATAACTGAAGCTTTCTTT
CASSGGTGGITEAFF
>TRBV18|TRBJ1-1|13|-|-
TGTGCCAGCTCACCTTGGGGGGGCACTGAAGCTTTCTTT
CASSPWGGTEAFF
>TRBV12-3/TRBV12-4|TRBJ1-2|13|many|-
TGTGCCAGCAGTTTGCAGGGGACCTATGGCTACACCTTC
CASSLQGTYGYTF
>TRBV25-1|TRBJ2-5|13|many|-
TGTGCCAGCAGTGAATACGGCCAAGAGACCCAGTACTTC
CASSEYGQETQYF
>TRBV20-1|TRBJ1-1|12|many|TRBD1
TGCAGTGCTTTACAGGGGTCGGCTGAAGCTTTCTTT
CSALQGSAEAFF
>TRBV27|TRBJ2-7|15|many|TRBD2
TGTGCCAGCAGCGTAGCGGGAGTCTCTTTTCTCGAGCAGTACTTC
CASSVAGVSFLEQYF
>TRBV29-1|TRBJ2-1|11|many|-
TGCAGCGTTCAAGGGAGGAATGAGCAGTTCTTC
CSVQGRNEQFF
>TRBV29-1|TRBJ1-1|11|many|-
TGCAGCGTTGCGGGTTCCACTGAAGCTTTCTTT
CSVAGSTEAFF
>TRBV7-8|TRBJ2-1|17|many|TRBD2
TGTGCCAGCAGCCCGGGACTAGCGGGAGGTCCAGAGAATGAGCAGTTCTTC
CASSPGLAGGPENEQFF
>TRBV5-1|TRBJ2-7|16|many|TRBD1
TGCGCCAGCAGCACATTTACAGGGGCTAGAGCCTACGAGCAGTACTTC
CASSTFTGARAYEQYF
>TRBV29-1|TRBJ2-1|12|few|-
TGCAGCGTTGGAGAACCCAACAATGAGCAGTTCTTC
CSVGEPNNEQFF
>TRBV29-1|TRBJ1-1|12|many|-
TGCAGCGTAGGGACCGTTTACACTGAAGCTTTCTTT
CSVGTVYTEAFF
>TRBV14|TRBJ2-1|17|many|TRBD2
TGTGCCAGCAGCCAGACCGTCACTAGCGGGAGAGCCAATGAGCAGTTCTTC
CASSQTVTSGRANEQFF
>TRBV10-3|TRBJ2-7|16|many|-
TGTGCCATCAGTGAGCGAGGGGCCCAGGGTCGCGACGAGCAGTACTTC
CAISERGAQGRDEQYF
>TRBV20-1|TRBJ2-1|14|-|-
TGCAGTGCTGGGAAAGCGAGACATTACAATGAGCAGTTCTTC
CSAGKARHYNEQFF
>TRBV12-3/TRBV12-4|TRBJ1-2|14|-|TRBD1
TGTGCCAGCAGTTTTAGGGACAGGGGATCTGGCTACACCTTC
CASSFRDRGSGYTF
>TRBV6-5|TRBJ1-1|14|-|-
TGTGCCAGCAGTTATGCAGGGAGGGTCACTGAAGCTTTCTTT
CASSYAGRVTEAFF
>TRBV11-3|TRBJ2-7|13|-|-
TGTGCCAGCAGCTTCTCTGGAAACTACGAGCAGTACTTC
CASSFSGNYEQYF
>TRBV25-1|TRBJ2-7|15|many|TRBD1
TGTGCCAGCATGCCAGGGACAGGGAGCTCCTACGAGCAGTACTTC
CASMPGTGSSYEQYF
>TRBV27|TRBJ2-5|15|few|TRBD2
TGTGCCAGCAGTTTCTCGGTGCGGGGGGTGGAGACCCAGTACTTC
CASSFSVRGVETQYF
>TRBV5-1|TRBJ2-7|14|-|-
TGCGCCAGCAGCTTGGATGTGAGTCTCTACGAGCAGTACTTC
CASSLDVSLYEQYF
>TRBV11-3|TRBJ2-7|15|many|TRBD2
TGTGCCAGCAGCTTATATTCGGGAGGGGAGTACGAGCAGTACTTC
CASSLYSGGEYEQYF
>TRBV20-1|TRBJ1-1|16|many|-
TGCAGTGCTAGAGATCCACTCTTCAGGGGAAGGATTGAAGCTTTCTTT
CSARDPLFRGRIEAFF
>TRBV29-1|TRBJ2-3|17|many|TRBD2
TGCAGCGTTCCAGAAACACTAGCGGGGGTCCGCACAGATACGCAGTATTTT
CSVPETLAGVRTDTQYF
>TRBV15|TRBJ2-1|17|-|-
TGTGCCACCAGCAGAGACCGGGACACCCGCTCCTACAATGAGCAGTTCTTC
CATSRDRDTRSYNEQFF
>TRBV5-1|TRBJ1-1|14|many|-
TGCGCCAGCAGCTTTAGATCCCGATCCTATGAAGCTTTCTTT
CASSFRSRSYEAFF
>TRBV9|TRBJ2-1|15|many|TRBD2
TGTGCCAGCAGCATTGGACTAGCGGATTACAATGAGCAGTTCTTC
CASSIGLADYNEQFF
>TRBV12-3/TRBV12-4|TRBJ2-5|15|many|TRBD2
TGTGCCAGCAGTTTTGCTAGCGGGAGTACAGAGACCCAGTACTTC
CASSFASGSTETQYF
>TRBV5-1|TRBJ2-7|18|-|TRBD2
TGCGCCAGCAGCTCCCTGGGATCTGGCGGGAGCTTTTCCTACGAGCAGTACTTC
CASSSLGSGGSFSYEQYF
>TRBV12-3/TRBV12-4|TRBJ2-1|15|many|-
TGTGCCAGCAGCTCCACAGGGGACTTAGGGCATGAGCAGTTCTTC
CASSSTGDLGHEQFF